This T cell receptor beta chain was sequenced for a study of shared clonotypes between healthy human individuals. Study at large: Participating donors consisted of two women and a few men aged 18 to 49. Overall study results and limits: The sampled material consisted only of blood, and tissue repertoires are likely to differ.

A remark on this clone: The antigen remains undetermined.

Genomic DNA of every subset was divided equally among multiple immunoSEQ plates. Profiled with immunoSEQ multiplex PCR; TCRdb holds only in-frame clones, not every one. Altogether some 360,000 clones are present, around 79% being singletons, with the ten largest covering more than 9%. V dropped 4 bases and J dropped 6 bases, with 8 bases sitting between them. Germline V gene data show CDR1 as GTSNPN and CDR2 as SVGIG (reference sequence). The CDR3 totals 11 residues. The chain couples TRBV30 to TRBJ2-3, with D unresolved. Material for sequencing was memory CD4+ T cells sorted from blood. The subset denotes: CD45RA-negative fraction. The TCR originated in a man between 25 and 39 years old in good health. CDR3 region: CAWTLRDTQYF. In DNA form, the CDR3 reads TGTGCCTGGACGCTGCGGGATACGCAGTATTTT.